This TCR beta chain was documented in a study of CD8+CD57+ T cells in acquired aplastic anemia. Study overall: CD4+ and CD8+ cells, once sorted, gave DNA averaging roughly 3.2 ug. Study-level points and caveats: Patients versus controls showed no significant CD8+ Simpson's diversity difference. Common to patients and controls were roughly 30 CD8+ CDR3 sequences.

Sequencing was done on patients that had shown CD8+CD57+ cell expansion by flow cytometry. Germline V gives CDR1 SNHLY, CDR2 FYNNEI. The CDR3 loop spans 16 amino acids. V dropped 5 bases and J dropped 0 bases, with 16 bases sitting between them. Genomic DNA templated the TCR beta VDJ and CDR3 profiling. TCRdb used MiXCR to reprocess the reads, holding one entry per CDR3 protein. The table lists approximately 470,000 distinct CDR3 sequences, around 33% of them singletons. This clonotype has a handful of counts. No antigen is known for it. The sequenced sample consisted of sorted CD4+, CD8+, or CD8+CD57+ T cells (not recorded which) from PBMCs. The receptor comes from a human donor with aplastic anemia. This sequence joins TRBV2 and TRBJ1-2; D remains ambiguous. This chain's CDR3 is CASSLIASNANYGYTF. For the CDR3, the DNA is TGTGCCAGCAGTTTAATCGCCAGCAACGCTAACTATGGCTACACCTTC.